The rows below give T cell receptor beta chains drawn from one sample of a study of early T cells in non-severe SARS-CoV-2 infection. TCRdb re-called the 5' RACE reads with MiXCR, one entry per CDR3 protein. The data contain 50,000 or so distinct CDR3 sequences, around 7.5% of them seen just once; the ten biggest clones take up about 9.4%. Sequencing was done on a sample of whole blood. The origin of the receptors is an adult who was a healthcare worker with PCR-confirmed SARS-CoV-2 infection or an uninfected control (not recorded which). CDR3s include the opening cysteine and the closing phenylalanine or tryptophan. Rows may omit the clone size; those that give it use once, few, many or a size class.

>18|TRBV9|.
CASSADRDRGWRDSPLHF
>16|TRBV6-6|.
CASIQDWTFGKNIQYF
>15|TRBV4-2|few
CASGQPGQANYGYTF
>12|TRBV10-3|few
CAIGQMNTEAFF
>9|TRBV9|.
CASSVPWFF
>14|TRBV6-5|.
CASCRDRAEYGYTF
>18|TRBV4-1|.
CASSQTTGTDSYNSPLHF
>15|TRBV2|many
CASRPTTSVYNEQFF
>15|TRBV7-2|.
CASSPDAEGTDTQYF
>14|TRBV11-2|.
CASSSTGGQETQYF
>12|TRBV12-3/TRBV12-4|few
CASSLVDTEAFF
>14|TRBV7-3|many
CASSLFADAYGYTF
>11|TRBV11-2|few
CASSLTNEQFF
>16|TRBV6-1|few
CASRGYHAGGRDGYTF
>15|TRBV20-1|many
CSASISGRAKNIQYF
>14|TRBV20-1|few
CSASSGGVRNEQFF
>14|TRBV29-1|many
CSVPTTGEGGKLFF
>16|TRBV7-9|many
CASSPRGAELLGTQYF
>15|TRBV5-4|.
CASSKESTGPNEQFF
>14|TRBV27|few
CASSLVFPARGYTF
>16|TRBV7-3|many
CASSLSSEGRNTEAFF
>14|TRBV28|.
CASSSGGKKDEQYF
>16|TRBV7-2|few
CASSSGLAVSYNEQFF
>15|TRBV20-1|few
CSARGLAGAWDEQYF
>14|TRBV20-1|few
CSAISGGATGEQYF
>13|TRBV12-3/TRBV12-4|many
CASRLGPDSPLHF
>16|TRBV2|few
CASSDQGNLAKNIQYF
>15|TRBV7-3|many
CASSLYSTGNTEAFF
>14|TRBV12-3/TRBV12-4|many
CASSSSGRANTQYF
>15|TRBV28|many
CASSFYRGSYNEQFF
>15|TRBV10-1|.
CASSESRQDHYGYTF
>14|TRBV20-1|few
CSAELAGRTGELFF
>16|TRBV14|.
CASSQSLTTSSYEQYF
>16|TRBV14|.
CASSPLRGGQGNTIYF
>16|TRBV9|many
CASSGVLAGGSNEQFF
>16|TRBV6-2/TRBV6-3|.
CASSHSSGGQDTEAFF
>12|TRBV20-1|many
CSARDPPETQYF
>14|TRBV29-1|many
CSVVWGTGNQPQHF
>15|TRBV11-3|many
CASSFGPGYPDTQFF
>16|TRBV7-9|many
CASSPRLAGKSGELFF
>15|TRBV12-2|few
CASRLHGRVYTEAFF
>15|TRBV9|many
CASSPSGDYNSPLHF
>17|TRBV3-1|.
CASSQGVGGLSGNTIYF
>14|TRBV4-3|few
CASSQAHTSYEQYF
>13|TRBV5-4|many
CASSLVGNNEQFF
>16|TRBV2|few
CASRGTGTTGNQPQHF
>13|TRBV9|.
CASSPSDIYEQYF
>12|TRBV4-2|.
CASSPTRDEQYF
>12|TRBV7-7|.
CASSLVEGTQYF
>14|TRBV7-2|many
CASSHGQVGYEQYF
>14|TRBV27|many
CASSLKPRSYEQYF
>16|TRBV10-3|once
CAISEPGDSSTDTQYF
>13|TRBV14|.
CASSQLQGDTQYF
>13|TRBV4-2|few
CASSQDLAKEQYF
>17|TRBV9|.
CASSVGGLARGTGELFF
>14|TRBV19|many
CASTRSVSTDTQYF
>16|TRBV7-9|.
CASSLVISGVRNEQFF
>15|TRBV7-9|many
CASSISGQATDTQYF
>14|TRBV18|few
CASSPQRTEVTQYF